This TCR beta chain was captured by sequencing in a study of cytomegalovirus exposure and HLA in healthy donors. The PCR had 60 Vbeta and 13 Jbeta primers. The table came from immunoSEQ multiplex PCR; TCRdb's copy has only in-frame clones and leaves some out. This table holds 100,000 to 150,000 clones, 60% to 85% found once. The V gene's germline CDR1 is LGHNT and CDR2 FRNRAP. CDR3 length: 14 residues. With 6 bases removed from V and 2 bases from J, the gap between germline ends came to 13 bases. Study-wide results and caveats: It emerged from a later analysis that several of the most significant clusters appeared to be linked to common viral pathogens. About 87% or about 30% of the time was how often most TCR beta V segments were productive, according to an earlier analysis.

The count of this clone is one. Its antigen is still unknown. The rearrangement links TRBV12-5 to TRBJ2-5, with D possibly being TRBD2 (6 bases). Sequencing input: PBMCs. The sequence came from a woman aged 40 to 50 in good health and CMV-seropositive. CDR3 in DNA: TGTGCTAGTGGGGGACTGGAGACACAAGAGACCCAGTACTTC. Encoded protein: CASGGLETQETQYF.